Detailed here is one T cell receptor beta chain. This sample stems from a study of blood T cell repertoires in COVID-19. The assay was immunoSEQ multiplex PCR, and TCRdb's table has in-frame clones only and misses some. This sample has approximately 150,000 clones, with roughly 84% found just once. V gave up 7 bases and J gave up 2 bases, with 12 bases separating them. CDR1 and CDR2 from the germline V gene are LNHDA and SQIVND (reference sequence). CDR3 length: 14 amino acids. The TCR was taken from a woman of 80 years or more with acute or convalescent COVID-19. The genes are TRBV19 and TRBJ2-1; TRBD1 is a possible D gene (5 bases). Sequencing was carried out using peripheral blood. CDR3 region: CASTVTATYNEQFF. The CDR3 region has the DNA TGTGCCAGTACCGTGACAGCCACCTACAATGAGCAGTTCTTC.